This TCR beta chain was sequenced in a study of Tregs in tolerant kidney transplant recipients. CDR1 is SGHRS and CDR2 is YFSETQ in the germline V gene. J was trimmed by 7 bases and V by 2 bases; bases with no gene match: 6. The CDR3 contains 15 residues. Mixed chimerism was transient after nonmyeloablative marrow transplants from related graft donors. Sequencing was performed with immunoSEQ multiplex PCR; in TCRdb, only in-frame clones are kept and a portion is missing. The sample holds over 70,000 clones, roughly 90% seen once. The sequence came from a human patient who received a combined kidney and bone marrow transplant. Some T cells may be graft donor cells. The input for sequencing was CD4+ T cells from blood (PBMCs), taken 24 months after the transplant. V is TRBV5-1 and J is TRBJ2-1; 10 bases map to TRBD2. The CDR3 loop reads CASSLGTSETNEQFF. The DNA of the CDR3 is TGCGCCAGCAGCTTAGGGACTAGCGAGACGAATGAGCAGTTCTTC.